The present T cell receptor (beta chain) was sequenced within a study of T cell repertoires in cytomegalovirus infection. Study-level information: In public TCR beta signatures, there were indications of both CMV infection and matching HLA type. Overall study results and limits: Cumulative public TCR beta family frequency identified CMV carriers with the relevant HLA. Clonotypes of TCR beta that were HLA-C-restricted and CMV-specific dominated the ex vivo response.

TCRdb ran MiXCR on the reads and lists one entry per CDR3 protein. The data hold fewer than 250,000 distinct CDR3 sequences, with approximately 24% observed a single time. In its sample, this clonotype was seen a few times. As yet, its antigen is unknown. This TCR was sampled from a human donor in good health (CMV status not recorded). Some clones in this sample may be carry-over from other donors' samples. Source material: CD8+ T cells from PBMCs.

The CDR3 nucleotides are TGTGCCAGCAGTTTTTCAGGTCCCTACGAGCAGTACTTC. Translated: CASSFSGPYEQYF. The chain links TRBV12-3 or TRBV12-4 to TRBJ2-7; D is unresolved. This CDR3 contains 13 residues. V was cut by 3 bases and J by 2 bases, with 8 bases left in between.